This T cell receptor (beta chain) originates from a study of T cells in Graves' hyperthyroidism and ophthalmopathy. Regarding this clonotype: The antigen remains unidentified.

Findings and limits, study-wide: Ophthalmopathy was separated from stable hyperthyroidism by a 13 V-J model. Ophthalmopathy was predicted by the model a median of approximately 6 months ahead of onset.

Germline V gene lookup returns CDR1 KGHSH and CDR2 LQKENI. This CDR3 is built from 17 residues. V lost 1 base, J lost 0 bases, and 13 bases lay in between. The study excluded patients with uncontrolled infection, other autoimmune disease, pregnancy or lactation. Clinical symptoms, serum thyroxine, TRAb, thyroid ultrasound and orbital computed tomography informed diagnoses. Researchers took RNA transcripts and amplified the TCR beta CDR3 regions from them. The primer set for the first-round RT-PCR of the TCR CDR3 was HTBI. Via MiXCR, TCRdb re-called the multiplex PCR reads, giving one row per CDR3 protein. The sample contains 450,000 to 650,000 distinct CDR3 sequences, under 20% of which appear only once.

The genes are TRBV18 and TRBJ2-4; D is undetermined. Sequences were obtained from blood. This clonotype was obtained from a woman between 18 and 30 years old with Graves' ophthalmopathy. The CDR3 sequence: CASSPRSGNLAKNIQYF. The CDR3 nucleotides read TGTGCCAGCTCACCACGTTCCGGCAACCTAGCCAAAAACATTCAGTACTTC.